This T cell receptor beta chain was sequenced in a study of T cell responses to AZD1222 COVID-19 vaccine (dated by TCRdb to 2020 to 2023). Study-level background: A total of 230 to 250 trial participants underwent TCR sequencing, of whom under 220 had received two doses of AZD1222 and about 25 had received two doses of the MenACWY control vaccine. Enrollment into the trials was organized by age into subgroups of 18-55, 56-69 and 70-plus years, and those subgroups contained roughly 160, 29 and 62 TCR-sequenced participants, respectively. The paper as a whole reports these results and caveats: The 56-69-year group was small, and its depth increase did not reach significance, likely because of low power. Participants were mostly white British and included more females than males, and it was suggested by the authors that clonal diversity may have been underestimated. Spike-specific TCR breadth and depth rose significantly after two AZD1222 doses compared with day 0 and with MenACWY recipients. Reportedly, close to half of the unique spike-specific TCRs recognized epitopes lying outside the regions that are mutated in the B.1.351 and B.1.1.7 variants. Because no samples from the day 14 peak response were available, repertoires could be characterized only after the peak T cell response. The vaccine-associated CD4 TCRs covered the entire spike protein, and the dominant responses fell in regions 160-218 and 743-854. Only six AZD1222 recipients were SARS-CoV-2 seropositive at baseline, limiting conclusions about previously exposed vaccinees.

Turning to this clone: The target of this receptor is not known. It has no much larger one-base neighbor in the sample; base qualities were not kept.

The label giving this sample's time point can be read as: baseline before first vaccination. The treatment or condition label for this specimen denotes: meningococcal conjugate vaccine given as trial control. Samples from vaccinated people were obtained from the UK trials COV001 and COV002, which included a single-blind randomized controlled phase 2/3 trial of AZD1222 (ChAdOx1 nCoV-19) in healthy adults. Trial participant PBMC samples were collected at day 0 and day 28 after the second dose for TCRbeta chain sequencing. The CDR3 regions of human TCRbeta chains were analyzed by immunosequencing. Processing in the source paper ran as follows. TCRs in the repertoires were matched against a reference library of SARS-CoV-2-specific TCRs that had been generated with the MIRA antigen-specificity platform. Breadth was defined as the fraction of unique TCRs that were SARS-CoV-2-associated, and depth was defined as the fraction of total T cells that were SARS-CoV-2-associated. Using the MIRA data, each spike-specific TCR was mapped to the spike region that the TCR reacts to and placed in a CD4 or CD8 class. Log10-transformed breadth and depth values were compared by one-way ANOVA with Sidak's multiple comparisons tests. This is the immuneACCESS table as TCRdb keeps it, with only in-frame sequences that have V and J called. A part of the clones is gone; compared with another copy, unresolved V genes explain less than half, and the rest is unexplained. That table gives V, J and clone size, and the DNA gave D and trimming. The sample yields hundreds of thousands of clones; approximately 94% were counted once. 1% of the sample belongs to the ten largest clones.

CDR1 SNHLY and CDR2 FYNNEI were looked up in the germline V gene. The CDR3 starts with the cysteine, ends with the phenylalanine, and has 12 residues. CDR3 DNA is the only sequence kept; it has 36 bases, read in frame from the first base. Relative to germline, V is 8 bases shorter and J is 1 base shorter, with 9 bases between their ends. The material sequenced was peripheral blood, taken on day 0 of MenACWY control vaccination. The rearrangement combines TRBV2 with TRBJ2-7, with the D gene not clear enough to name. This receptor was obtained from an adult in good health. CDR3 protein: CASHRISYEQYF. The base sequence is TGTGCCAGCCACCGGATTTCCTACGAGCAGTACTTC.